This T cell receptor (beta chain) was documented in a study of T-cell memory formation after mild COVID-19. For the study at large: TCR clusters were mostly donor specific.

Each CDR3 protein is one row after TCRdb ran MiXCR on the 5' RACE reads. Here the sample spans some 190,000 distinct CDR3 sequences, around 18% being singletons. Germline trimming cut 8 bases from V and 5 bases from J; bases unmatched to any gene: 11. Germline CDR1 MNHNY, CDR2 SVGAGI (reference sequence). The CDR3 consists of 14 residues. Findings and caveats of the study: Some clones that responded turned up in pre-infection memory, which suggests that cross-reactive memory joined in. Later expanders leaned CD4+, whereas clones that contracted between day 15 and 85 were balanced CD4/CD8. For contracting clones, CD4+ ones sat mainly in CM and EM, CD8+ in EMRA.

Concerning this clonotype: The antigen is unknown.

The chain carries TRBV6-6 and TRBJ2-7; TRBD2 matches 8 bases. Specimen: PBMCs or a T cell subset sorted from them (not recorded which). The source is an adult woman who had mild COVID-19 (a few samples of this study predate the infection). Cell type and time point are not known. CDR3 bases: TGTGCCAGCGGCCCACCGGGGGGGGTCCACGAGCAGTACTTC. This gives the protein CASGPPGGVHEQYF.